Listed here are 30 T cell receptor beta chains from one sample, sequenced in a study of CD8 T cells in ankylosing spondylitis. TCRdb called the 5' RACE reads again in MiXCR, with one record for every CDR3 protein. The sample consists of under 200,000 distinct CDR3 sequences, 9.8% of them appearing once. Source material: blood, either unsorted or a sorted T cell fraction (not recorded which). The receptors stem from a female donor with ankylosing spondylitis or in good health (not recorded which).

This clonotype turned up a few times. The chain joins TRBV27 to TRBJ1-1; possible D gene TRBD1, 5 bases. Germline V gene sequence: CDR1 MNHEY, CDR2 SMNVEV (reference sequence). The V end lost 3 bases, the J end lost 7 bases, and 15 bases lay between the germline ends. The CDR3 extends over 14 amino acids. DNA for the CDR3: TGTGCCAGCAGTTTGGTTGGGGGACCCGGTGAAGCTTTCTTT. Amino acid sequence: CASSLVGGPGEAFF.

In DNA, the CDR3 is TGCGCCAGCAGCCCGGGACCAGATGAGGAGCAGTACTTC. Amino acid sequence: CASSPGPDEEQYF. The chain recombines TRBV4-3 with TRBJ2-7; D may correspond to TRBD1 or TRBD2 (5 bases each). The CDR3 is 13 residues long. Germline CDR1 is LGHNA and CDR2 is YSLEER. V was clipped by 4 bases and J by 7 bases, with 14 bases between them.

In its sample, this clonotype was seen a few times. J is TRBJ1-4 and V is TRBV19; TRBD1 matches at 7 bases. Germline trimming cut 3 bases from V and 0 bases from J; bases unmatched to any gene: 4. The CDR3 is made up of 16 amino acids. Germline V gene lookup returns CDR1 LNHDA and CDR2 SQIVND (reference sequence). CDR3 coding DNA: TGTGCCAGTAGTATCCGGGACAGAGCAACTAATGAAAAACTGTTTTTT. Translated, it gives CASSIRDRATNEKLFF.

In DNA form, the CDR3 reads TGCGCCAGCAGCCAAAGACAAGCCTACGAGCAGTACTTC. Amino acids: CASSQRQAYEQYF. V and J are TRBV4-1 and TRBJ2-7, with D hard to call. V lost 2 bases and J lost 2, with 7 bases in between. Germline CDR1 MGHRA, CDR2 YSYEKL. This CDR3 has 13 amino acids.

This clonotype occurred a few times. The J gene is TRBJ2-5, the V gene TRBV4-2; TRBD1 matches 7 bases. Germline V lookup: CDR1 LGHNA, CDR2 YNFKEQ. With 2 bases clipped from V and 2 bases from J, the junction kept 5 bases outside the gene matches. The CDR3 runs to 15 residues. The CDR3 reads CASSQLGTVQETQYF. The CDR3 DNA reads as TGTGCCAGCAGCCAACTAGGGACAGTGCAAGAGACCCAGTACTTC.

A few counts support this clonotype. This chain links TRBV9 with TRBJ2-1; either TRBD1 or TRBD2 may supply D (6 bases each). The V end lost 0 bases, the J end lost 9 bases, and 16 bases lay between the germline ends. Germline values: CDR1 SGDLS, CDR2 YYNGEE. The CDR3 has 15 residues. The CDR3 coding sequence is TGTGCCAGCAGCGTAGAGGGGGGTGGTGTTCGTGAGCAGTTCTTC. This gives the protein CASSVEGGGVREQFF.

This clonotype was picked up a small number of times. The chain combines TRBV7-9 with TRBJ2-7; no reliable D call. V lost 3 bases and J 2 bases, leaving 11 bases between the germline ends. The V gene's germline CDR1 is SEHNR and CDR2 FQNEAQ (reference sequence). The CDR3 has 14 amino acids. The CDR3 coding sequence is TGTGCCAGCAGCTTCGGACCCCCCGCCTACGAGCAGTACTTC. This sequence encodes CASSFGPPAYEQYF. Full variable domain (remainder filled in from reference TRBV7-9 and TRBJ2-7): DTGVSQNPRHKITKRGQNVTFRCDPISEHNRLYWYRQTLGQGPEFLTYFQNEAQLEKSRLLSDRFSAERPKGSFSTLEIQRTEQGDSAMYLCASSFGPPAYEQYFGPGTRLTVT.

This clonotype has a handful of counts. This CDR3 reads CASSLSAEAFF. In nucleotides, the CDR3 is TGTGCCAGCAGCTTATCCGCTGAAGCTTTCTTT. V is TRBV7-9 and J is TRBJ1-1, with D unresolved. CDR1 and CDR2 from the germline V gene are SEHNR and FQNEAQ (reference sequence). The V gene lost 2 bases and the J gene lost 6 bases, with 4 bases spanning the gap. The CDR3 sequence is 11 residues long.

The chain has TRBV24-1 and TRBJ2-3; 7 bases map to TRBD2. Trimming cost V 1 base and J 2 bases; bases outside gene matches: 8. The V gene's germline CDR1 is KGHDR and CDR2 SFDVKD. This CDR3 is built from 17 residues. CDR3 bases: TGTGCCACCAGTGATTTCCGAGCGGGAACGATCACAGATACGCAGTATTTT. Translating it yields CATSDFRAGTITDTQYF.

There are many counts of this clonotype. The chain employs TRBV20-1 and TRBJ1-4, with D perhaps TRBD1 (6 bases). The germline V gene has CDR1 DFQATT and CDR2 SNEGSKA (reference sequence). V lost 3 bases and J lost 4, with 12 bases in between. The CDR3 contains 14 residues. CDR3 in amino acids: CSASFSGDNEKLFF. CDR3 nucleotides: TGCAGTGCTAGCTTTTCAGGGGATAATGAAAAACTGTTTTTT.

This clonotype was recorded at least ten times. The chain employs TRBV7-9 and TRBJ2-7; D is undetermined. Germline CDR1 is SEHNR and CDR2 is FQNEAQ (reference sequence). The V gene lost 3 bases and the J gene lost 5 bases, with 8 bases spanning the gap. The CDR3 is 12 residues long. In nucleotides, the CDR3 is TGTGCCAGCAGCTTGGGTACGCACGAGCAGTACTTC. Amino acids: CASSLGTHEQYF.

This clonotype appeared many times. V gene TRBV27 combines with J gene TRBJ2-7; 9 nucleotides match TRBD1. The CDR3 runs 15 residues. The V segment lost 2 bases and the J segment 4 bases; nucleotides outside the gene matches: 6. Germline V lookup: CDR1 MNHEY, CDR2 SMNVEV (reference sequence). The CDR3 sequence is CASSLGTGPLYEQYF. The CDR3 coding sequence is TGTGCCAGCAGTTTAGGGACAGGGCCTCTTTACGAGCAGTACTTC.

Only a few counts were recorded for this clonotype. This chain joins TRBV6-2 or TRBV6-3 and TRBJ2-2; no clear D gene. The V end was cut by 8 bases, the J end by 2 bases, with 9 bases between. CDR1 is MNHEY, CDR2 SVGEGT, per germline. The CDR3 runs to 13 residues. Written as DNA, the CDR3 is TGTGCCAGCCCCAACAGCAACACCGGGGAGCTGTTTTTT. It codes for CASPNSNTGELFF.

This chain connects TRBV6-5 to TRBJ2-6, with 9 nucleotides matching TRBD1. CDR3 length equals 15 residues. The ends lost 4 bases at V and 9 bases at J; junction bases unmatched: 7. Per the germline V gene, CDR1 is MNHEY and CDR2 is SVGAGI. CDR3 residues: CASSFSGQGFNVLTF. As DNA, the CDR3 is TGTGCCAGCAGTTTCTCGGGACAGGGCTTCAACGTCCTGACTTTC.

This clonotype was counted a few times. The rearrangement joins TRBV2 to TRBJ2-7; weak D call: TRBD1 (6 bases). V was pared by 10 bases and J by 2 bases, with 15 bases between. Germline CDR1 reads SNHLY; CDR2 reads FYNNEI. The CDR3 has 13 residues. CDR3 in amino acids: CAIGQLHPYEQYF. The CDR3 region has the DNA TGTGCCATTGGACAGCTCCACCCCTACGAGCAGTACTTC.

The rearrangement joins TRBV12-5 to TRBJ2-7; TRBD2 matches at 10 bases. The CDR3 consists of 16 residues. The V segment lost 6 bases and the J segment 2 bases; nucleotides outside the gene matches: 10. Germline values: CDR1 LGHNT, CDR2 FRNRAP. Here the CDR3 DNA reads TGTGCTAGTGGGGACGTTCTAGCGGGAGAGGCCTACGAGCAGTACTTC. This codes for CASGDVLAGEAYEQYF. Drawing the rest from reference TRBV12-5 and TRBJ2-7, the complete variable domain is DARVTQTPRHKVTEMGQEVTMRCQPILGHNTVFWYRQTMMQGLELLAYFRNRAPLDDSGMPKDRFSAEMPDATLATLKIQPSEPRDSAVYFCASGDVLAGEAYEQYFGPGTRLTVT.

This clonotype was detected ten times or more. J is TRBJ2-1 and V is TRBV6-1; D is ambiguous. Trimming took 9 bases from V and 0 from J, leaving 18 bases between them. There are 16 residues in the CDR3. Germline CDR1 reads MNHNS; CDR2 reads SASEGT. CDR3 protein: CASYTLGGDSYNEQFF. The CDR3 DNA reads TGTGCCAGTTACACCTTAGGCGGAGACTCCTACAATGAGCAGTTCTTC.

The gene calls are TRBV5-1 and TRBJ2-3, with TRBD2 identical over 10 bases. V was pared by 6 bases and J by 5 bases, with 6 bases of the junction left unmatched. Germline CDR1 SGHRS, CDR2 YFSETQ. This CDR3 contains 14 residues. DNA for the CDR3: TGCGCCAGCAAGGGAGCGGGAGGGAAAGATACGCAGTATTTT. This gives the protein CASKGAGGKDTQYF.

This clonotype occurred a few times. This chain connects TRBV9 to TRBJ2-6, with unresolved D. This CDR3 has 17 residues. V gave up 7 bases and J gave up 2 bases, with 19 bases separating them. Germline V gene data show CDR1 as SGDLS and CDR2 as YYNGEE. CDR3 coding DNA: TGTGCCAGCGGAGAAATGAAATACAGACCTGGGGCCAACGTCCTGACTTTC. This translates into CASGEMKYRPGANVLTF.

This clonotype was seen a handful of times. J is TRBJ2-1 and V is TRBV6-1; tentatively, D is TRBD2 (6 bases). Trimming pared 4 bases from V and 1 base from J, leaving 11 bases between. This CDR3 comprises 15 residues. The germline gives CDR1 MNHNS, CDR2 SASEGT. In DNA form, the CDR3 reads TGTGCCAGCAGTGTAGCTAGCGCATCCTACAATGAGCAGTTCTTC. As protein: CASSVASASYNEQFF.

This clonotype occurred many times. The genes are TRBV12-3 or TRBV12-4 and TRBJ2-5; possible D gene TRBD1, 5 bases. This CDR3 spans 12 amino acids. The ends were cut back, 5 bases at V and 3 bases at J, with 7 bases in the middle. The CDR3, as DNA: TGTGCCAGCAGTGGCAGGGAAGAGACCCAGTACTTC. It translates to CASSGREETQYF.

This clonotype was found many times. V is TRBV20-1 and J is TRBJ2-1; 8 bases fit TRBD2. CDR3 length equals 16 residues. V was clipped by 4 bases and J by 4 bases; unmatched bases: 12. Per germline, CDR1 DFQATT and CDR2 SNEGSKA (reference sequence). CDR3 loop: CSAKIAGHKIYNEQFF. CDR3 bases: TGCAGTGCTAAGATAGCGGGGCACAAAATTTACAATGAGCAGTTCTTC.

This clonotype appeared many times. The chain has TRBV7-9 and TRBJ1-4, with D possibly being TRBD1 (6 bases). Germline loops: CDR1 SEHNR, CDR2 FQNEAQ (reference sequence). The V and J ends lost 5 bases and 12 bases respectively, with 13 bases between them. The CDR3 contains 12 residues. The CDR3 DNA follows: TGTGCCAGCAGCCTACAGGGAGTGGAACTGTTTTTT. Amino acids: CASSLQGVELFF.

This sequence joins TRBV5-1 and TRBJ2-7; unclear D gene. The germline V and J ends were trimmed by 0 bases and 5 bases, with 9 bases remaining between them. The V gene's germline CDR1 is SGHRS and CDR2 YFSETQ. The CDR3 contains 13 residues. Here the CDR3 reads CASSLEVGDEQYF. CDR3 nucleotide sequence: TGCGCCAGCAGCTTGGAGGTGGGTGACGAGCAGTACTTC.

A few counts support this clonotype. The chain recombines TRBV27 with TRBJ2-5; 12 positions agree with TRBD2. The CDR3 runs 15 residues. CDR1 and CDR2 (germline): MNHEY, SMNVEV (reference sequence). V lost 5 bases, J lost 4 bases, and 5 bases stayed unmatched. The chain's CDR3 is CASSPGLAGLETQYF. DNA for the CDR3: TGTGCCAGCAGTCCCGGACTAGCGGGGCTAGAGACCCAGTACTTC.

This clonotype was observed a few times. The CDR3 loop reads CASSQAQGQPQHF. CDR3 DNA: TGCGCCAGCAGCCAAGCCCAAGGACAGCCCCAGCATTTT. This chain connects TRBV4-3 to TRBJ1-5; the D is unclear. This CDR3 has 13 residues. Trimming removed 1 base from V and 7 bases from J, with 8 bases in between. Germline V CDR1 and CDR2: LGHNA, YSLEER.

The J gene is TRBJ2-1, the V gene TRBV27, with D possibly being TRBD1 (5 bases). The CDR3 loop spans 15 amino acids. CDR1 is MNHEY and CDR2 is SMNVEV in the germline V gene (reference sequence). The V and J ends lost 3 bases and 6 bases respectively, with 15 bases between them. In DNA form, the CDR3 reads TGTGCCAGCAGTTTTGGTGGGGCGAAGACCAATGAGCAGTTCTTC. This gives the protein CASSFGGAKTNEQFF.

This clonotype was picked up a small number of times. The chain employs TRBV20-1 and TRBJ1-6, with D perhaps TRBD1 (6 bases). Trimming cost V 0 bases and J 1 base, with 16 bases left between them. The CDR3 length is 18 residues. CDR1 DFQATT and CDR2 SNEGSKA come from the germline V gene (reference sequence). CDR3: CSARDESGANSYNSPLHF. CDR3 in DNA: TGCAGTGCTAGAGATGAATCGGGGGCGAATTCCTATAATTCACCCCTCCACTTT.

The table lists this clonotype with a few counts. V is TRBV2 and J is TRBJ2-1; 8 nucleotides line up with TRBD2. The CDR3 length is 15 residues. V lost 6 bases and J lost 4; bases outside the gene matches: 8. Germline-derived CDR1 and CDR2 are SNHLY and FYNNEI. The CDR3: CASRYTSGGYNEQFF. CDR3 sequence (DNA): TGTGCCAGCAGATACACTAGCGGAGGTTACAATGAGCAGTTCTTC.

The chain has TRBV27 and TRBJ1-1; a possible D gene is TRBD1 (6 bases). V lost 3 bases, J lost 0 bases, and 17 bases lay in between. The CDR3 is 17 amino acids. Per the germline V gene, CDR1 is MNHEY and CDR2 is SMNVEV (reference sequence). The CDR3 coding sequence is TGTGCCAGCAGTTTGATTGTTCCGGACAGCGTGAACACTGAAGCTTTCTTT. Its protein product is CASSLIVPDSVNTEAFF.